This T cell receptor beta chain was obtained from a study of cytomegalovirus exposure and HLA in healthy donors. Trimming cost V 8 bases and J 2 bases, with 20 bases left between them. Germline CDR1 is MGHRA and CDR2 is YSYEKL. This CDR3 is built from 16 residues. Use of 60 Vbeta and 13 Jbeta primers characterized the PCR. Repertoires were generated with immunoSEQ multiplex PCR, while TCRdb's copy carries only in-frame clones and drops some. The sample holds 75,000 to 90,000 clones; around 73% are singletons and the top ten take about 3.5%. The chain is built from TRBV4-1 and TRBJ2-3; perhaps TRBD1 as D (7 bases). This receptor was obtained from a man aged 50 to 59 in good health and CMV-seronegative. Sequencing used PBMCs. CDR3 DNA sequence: TGCGCCAGCCGAAACCTACCAGGGGGACTCACAGATACGCAGTATTTT. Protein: CASRNLPGGLTDTQYF.